Following are 32 T cell receptor beta chains from one sample sequenced in a study of cytomegalovirus exposure and HLA in healthy donors. A multiplex PCR was run with 60 Vbeta primers and 13 Jbeta primers. This table comes from immunoSEQ multiplex PCR, and its TCRdb copy is limited to in-frame clones, with some not included. Among fewer than 55,000 clones, 70% to 85% were seen once, and the ten largest hold about 22%. Specimen: PBMCs. The receptors were sampled from a woman between 50 and 59 years old in good health and CMV-seropositive.

In its sample, this clone was seen a few times. J is TRBJ1-4 and V is TRBV28; 7 positions agree with TRBD1. The CDR3 totals 17 residues. J gave up 5 bases and V 4 bases, and 13 bases lay outside the gene matches. The V gene's germline CDR1 is MDHEN and CDR2 SYDVKM. DNA of the CDR3: TGTGCCAGCAGTTCCCCTCATCCGGGACAGCAGAATGAAAAACTGTTTTTT. It codes for CASSSPHPGQQNEKLFF. The full variable domain, in which reference TRBV28 and TRBJ1-4 provide the parts outside the CDR3, is DVKVTQSSRYLVKRTGEKVFLECVQDMDHENMFWYRQDPGLGLRLIYFSYDVKMKEKGDIPEGYSVSREKKERFSLILESASTNQTSMYLCASSSPHPGQQNEKLFFGSGTQLSVL.

The gene calls are TRBV4-1 and TRBJ1-1, with a weak D call TRBD1 (6 bases). The CDR3 has 16 amino acids. V lost 7 bases, J lost 1 base, and 19 bases lay in between. Germline loops: CDR1 MGHRA, CDR2 YSYEKL. The DNA for the CDR3 is TGCGCCAGCACCGACCAGGGGCGGGCAACGAACACTGAAGCTTTCTTT. As protein: CASTDQGRATNTEAFF.

The chain couples TRBV27 to TRBJ2-5; D is perhaps TRBD1 (6 bases). Germline assignment: CDR1 MNHEY and CDR2 SMNVEV (reference sequence). V dropped 3 bases and J dropped 2 bases, with 10 bases sitting between them. The CDR3 extends over 14 amino acids. The CDR3: CASSFLGQQETQYF. DNA for the CDR3: TGTGCCAGCAGTTTCCTCGGACAGCAAGAGACCCAGTACTTC.

This rearrangement joins TRBV7-9 to TRBJ2-7; TRBD2 matches 7 bases. Trimming removed 2 bases from V and 0 bases from J; junction bases left unmatched: 10. Germline assignment: CDR1 SEHNR and CDR2 FQNEAQ (reference sequence). The CDR3 totals 17 residues. CDR3 protein: CASSLRVAGVSSYEQYF. The CDR3 DNA follows: TGTGCCAGCAGCTTAAGGGTAGCGGGCGTTAGCTCCTACGAGCAGTACTTC.

The gene calls are TRBV5-6 and TRBJ2-5; 7 bases are a match to TRBD1. Germline V lookup: CDR1 SGHDT, CDR2 YYEEEE. The J segment lost 4 bases and the V segment lost 4 bases, leaving 13 bases of the junction unmatched. The CDR3 contains 16 residues. The CDR3 here is CASSPPTDDRAETQYF. CDR3 coding DNA: TGTGCCAGCAGCCCTCCCACCGACGACAGGGCAGAGACCCAGTACTTC.

The V gene is TRBV15, the J gene TRBJ2-3; no firm D call. CDR3 length equals 20 residues. CDR1 is LNHNV and CDR2 is YYDKDF in the germline V gene (reference sequence). Between the trimmed V and J ends, which lost 0 bases and 4 bases, there was a span of 26 bases. CDR3 region: CATSRDNPRSSLGSSDTQYF. The CDR3 DNA follows: TGTGCCACCAGCAGAGATAACCCTAGAAGCTCCCTAGGCTCTTCAGATACGCAGTATTTT.

This sequence joins TRBV7-2 and TRBJ2-5; D not resolved. V lost 8 bases and J lost 5, with 9 bases in between. Per the germline V gene, CDR1 is SGHTA and CDR2 is FQGNSA. The CDR3 contains 11 residues. The CDR3 is CASARSETQYF. For the CDR3, the DNA is TGTGCCAGCGCACGGTCCGAGACCCAGTACTTC.

The chain combines TRBV6-1 with TRBJ2-2; D is undetermined. Germline-derived CDR1 and CDR2 are MNHNS and SASEGT. Trimming removed 3 bases at V and 4 bases at J, with 9 bases between. The length of the CDR3 is 14 residues. This CDR3 reads CASSDVDPTGELFF. The DNA for the CDR3 is TGTGCCAGCAGTGACGTAGATCCCACCGGGGAGCTGTTTTTT.

The genes are TRBV13 and TRBJ2-1, with D perhaps matching TRBD2 (5 bases). V lost 5 bases, J lost 9 bases, and 14 bases lay in between. Germline V gene data show CDR1 as PRHDT and CDR2 as FYEKMQ (reference sequence). The length of the CDR3 is 13 residues. In DNA, the CDR3 is TGTGCCAGCAGCCGCGCGGACCGGGGTGAGCAGTTCTTC. It encodes CASSRADRGEQFF.

This clone was detected only a few times. V is TRBV6-1 and J is TRBJ1-1; no firm D call. The CDR3 contains 13 residues. Trimming took 2 bases from V and 6 from J, leaving 10 bases between them. CDR1 and CDR2 (germline): MNHNS, SASEGT. CDR3 protein: CASSERLVAEAFF. CDR3 in DNA: TGTGCCAGCAGTGAACGGTTGGTAGCTGAAGCTTTCTTT.

By sample fraction, this clone is medium-sized. This chain joins TRBV5-5 and TRBJ2-7; D not resolved. V was shortened by 0 bases and J by 4 bases, with 14 bases between the two germline ends. The length of the CDR3 is 15 residues. Germline values: CDR1 SGHKS, CDR2 YYEKEE (reference sequence). The CDR3 DNA follows: TGTGCCAGCAGCTTGGGGGTGAGGTCGGGTTACGAGCAGTACTTC. This gives the protein CASSLGVRSGYEQYF.

The rearrangement uses TRBV4-2 and TRBJ2-7; 8 positions agree with TRBD2. Germline CDR1 and CDR2: LGHNA and YNFKEQ. The CDR3 totals 14 residues. J was trimmed by 0 bases and V by 4 bases; bases with no gene match: 2. The DNA for the CDR3 is TGTGCCAGCAGCCTGAGCGGGGGCTCCTACGAGCAGTACTTC. Translation gives CASSLSGGSYEQYF.

V usage is TRBV28 and J usage is TRBJ2-5; perhaps TRBD1 as D (6 bases). This CDR3 comprises 14 residues. Germline lookup yields CDR1 MDHEN and CDR2 SYDVKM. V was cut by 3 bases and J by 5 bases, with 13 bases left in between. In nucleotides, the CDR3 is TGTGCCAGCAGTTTTAGGCAGGGGCGCGAGACCCAGTACTTC. Protein: CASSFRQGRETQYF.

The chain couples TRBV7-8 to TRBJ2-5; 7 nucleotides match TRBD1. The last part of the DNA fits TRBJ2-7 better; the J call may be wrong. This CDR3 contains 16 residues. CDR1 is SGHVS and CDR2 is FQNEAQ in the germline V gene. The CDR3 DNA sequence: TGTGCCAGCAGCTTAGAACCGGGACAGTTTACCTACGAGCAGTACTTC. Its translation is CASSLEPGQFTYEQYF.

The chain is built from TRBV5-1 and TRBJ1-6; tentative D call: TRBD1 (5 bases). In germline, CDR1 is SGHRS, CDR2 YFSETQ. V lost 1 base, J lost 5 bases, and 10 bases lay in between. The CDR3 loop spans 15 amino acids. This CDR3 is CASSLKGVNNSPLHF. CDR3 DNA: TGCGCCAGCAGCTTGAAAGGGGTAAATAATTCACCCCTCCACTTT.

This clone is medium-sized in the sample. This chain joins TRBV4-2 and TRBJ2-7; 11 nucleotides match TRBD1. This CDR3 has 16 residues. Germline loops: CDR1 LGHNA, CDR2 YNFKEQ. V was pared by 1 base and J by 5 bases, with 7 bases of the junction left unmatched. CDR3 residues: CASSQGGDRGADEQYF. In DNA form, the CDR3 reads TGTGCCAGCAGCCAAGGAGGGGACAGGGGGGCGGACGAGCAGTACTTC.

The rearrangement links TRBV18 to TRBJ1-5; a weak D match, TRBD1 (6 bases). With 3 bases removed from V and 6 bases from J, the gap between germline ends came to 15 bases. There are 15 residues in the CDR3. Germline V gene sequence: CDR1 KGHSH, CDR2 LQKENI. In DNA, the CDR3 is TGTGCCAGCTCACCCTATGGGGGGGCTGGTCAGCCCCAGCATTTT. It specifies CASSPYGGAGQPQHF.

V and J are TRBV5-5 and TRBJ1-1; the D gene is possibly TRBD1 (6 bases). The CDR3 is 16 amino acids. V was pared by 6 bases and J by 4 bases, with 22 bases between. Per germline, CDR1 SGHKS and CDR2 YYEKEE (reference sequence). This chain's CDR3 is CASIRRVEGDRTEAFF. DNA for the CDR3: TGTGCCAGCATAAGAAGGGTAGAGGGGGATCGCACTGAAGCTTTCTTT.

The chain uses TRBV25-1 and TRBJ1-2; TRBD1 matches at 7 bases. CDR1 MGHDK and CDR2 SYGVNS come from the germline V gene. The CDR3 length is 16 residues. The V segment lost 7 bases and the J segment 3 bases; nucleotides outside the gene matches: 14. CDR3: CASNKRGRERHYGYTF. The CDR3 DNA follows: TGTGCCAGCAACAAAAGGGGGCGGGAACGACACTATGGCTACACCTTC.

This clone appeared a few times. The chain employs TRBV18 and TRBJ2-1; D possibly corresponds to TRBD2 (5 bases). Germline-derived CDR1 and CDR2 are KGHSH and LQKENI. This CDR3 spans 13 amino acids. The V and J ends lost 4 bases and 6 bases respectively, with 10 bases between them. The CDR3 DNA reads TGTGCCAGCTCACTCCCGGGATCCAATGAGCAGTTCTTC. This sequence encodes CASSLPGSNEQFF.

CDR3 nucleotides: TGTGCCAGCTTAAGGGAGGCGTCCGGCGGAAAACTGTTTTTT. This gives the protein CASLREASGGKLFF. The chain recombines TRBV2 with TRBJ1-4; D unresolved. This CDR3 is 14 amino acids long. Trimming stripped 8 bases from V and 10 bases from J, with 20 bases between. Germline values: CDR1 SNHLY, CDR2 FYNNEI.

The J gene is TRBJ1-5, the V gene TRBV18; no reliable D call. The CDR3 loop spans 15 amino acids. V lost 0 bases and J lost 5, with 11 bases in between. Per germline, CDR1 KGHSH and CDR2 LQKENI. Here the CDR3 DNA reads TGTGCCAGCTCACCACCTAGCGCATCTGATCAGCCCCAGCATTTT. Residues: CASSPPSASDQPQHF.

The chain links TRBV9 to TRBJ1-2, with 8 nucleotides matching TRBD1. The CDR3 loop spans 13 amino acids. V shed 3 bases, J shed 4 bases, and the junction held 2 bases outside the gene matches. Germline CDR1 reads SGDLS; CDR2 reads YYNGEE. In DNA form, the CDR3 reads TGTGCCAGCAGCGCGGGACAGGTCTATGGCTACACCTTC. Translation: CASSAGQVYGYTF.

The CDR3 loop reads CASSLTYNQPQHF. CDR3 sequence (DNA): TGTGCCAGCAGTTTAACTTACAATCAGCCCCAGCATTTT. The V and J genes are TRBV27 and TRBJ1-5, with D hard to call. V shed 2 bases and J shed 3 bases, with 5 bases lying between them. Germline V gives CDR1 MNHEY, CDR2 SMNVEV (reference sequence). This CDR3 has 13 amino acids.

The chain carries TRBV28 and TRBJ1-2; weak D call: TRBD1 (6 bases). CDR1 and CDR2 (germline): MDHEN, SYDVKM. The V end was cut by 9 bases, the J end by 5 bases, with 25 bases between. This CDR3 spans 16 amino acids. The CDR3 loop reads CASSRGGPSALYGYTF. The CDR3 DNA sequence: TGTGCCAGTAGTAGGGGGGGACCCTCCGCGCTATATGGCTACACCTTC.

CDR3 in amino acids: CASSIGQGIGNTEAFF. The CDR3 nucleotides read TGTGCCAGTAGTATAGGACAGGGGATTGGGAACACTGAAGCTTTCTTT. This chain uses TRBV19 with TRBJ1-1; the match to TRBD1 covers 8 bases. Trimming cost V 1 base and J 1 base; bases outside gene matches: 5. This CDR3 has 16 residues. Germline CDR1 and CDR2: LNHDA and SQIVND (reference sequence).

This sequence joins TRBV4-2 and TRBJ2-3, with 9 bases fitting TRBD2. The CDR3 sequence is 16 residues long. Per germline, CDR1 LGHNA and CDR2 YNFKEQ. The V gene end was trimmed by 1 base and the J gene end by 1 base; junction bases not matched to a gene: 3. CDR3 sequence: CASSQVPSGGTDTQYF. The CDR3 nucleotides read TGTGCCAGCAGCCAAGTCCCTAGCGGGGGCACAGATACGCAGTATTTT.

This chain connects TRBV5-1 to TRBJ2-7, with 10 bases fitting TRBD2. The CDR3 spans 14 residues. J was trimmed by 1 base and V by 5 bases; bases with no gene match: 3. The germline V gene has CDR1 SGHRS and CDR2 YFSETQ. Here the CDR3 DNA reads TGCGCCAGCAGGTTAGCGGGAGGTTCCTACGAGCAGTACTTC. Translating it yields CASRLAGGSYEQYF.

The chain uses TRBV9 and TRBJ2-3; 8 nucleotides align to TRBD2. The V gene's germline CDR1 is SGDLS and CDR2 YYNGEE. V gave up 6 bases and J gave up 8 bases; unmatched junction bases: 8. CDR3 size: 13 residues. The CDR3 region is CASTRGLGGTQYF. Written as DNA, the CDR3 is TGTGCCAGCACCCGGGGACTAGGGGGTACGCAGTATTTT.

The chain recombines TRBV5-4 with TRBJ1-6, with D possibly TRBD1 on 5 matching bases. CDR1 is SGHNT and CDR2 is YYREEE in the germline V gene (reference sequence). The CDR3 sequence is 16 residues long. V was clipped by 2 bases and J by 2 bases, with 11 bases between them. CDR3 in DNA: TGTGCCAGCAGCTTCGGGGGAGGAGCCTATAATTCACCCCTCCACTTT. This encodes CASSFGGGAYNSPLHF.

The chain employs TRBV27 and TRBJ2-5; TRBD1 might be the D (6 bases). V lost 4 bases and J lost 5, with 14 bases in between. The CDR3 consists of 14 residues. The germline gives CDR1 MNHEY, CDR2 SMNVEV (reference sequence). This CDR3 is CASSSPGVGETQYF. In DNA form, the CDR3 reads TGTGCCAGCAGTTCCCCAGGGGTGGGGGAGACCCAGTACTTC.

The chain couples TRBV28 to TRBJ2-7; D is possibly TRBD2 (6 bases). This CDR3 has 15 residues. CDR1 is MDHEN, CDR2 SYDVKM, per germline. Trimming pared 5 bases from V and 2 bases from J, leaving 16 bases between. CDR3 nucleotide sequence: TGTGCCAGCAGTGGGGCCGGTGGCGGGACCTACGAGCAGTACTTC. It is translated as CASSGAGGGTYEQYF.